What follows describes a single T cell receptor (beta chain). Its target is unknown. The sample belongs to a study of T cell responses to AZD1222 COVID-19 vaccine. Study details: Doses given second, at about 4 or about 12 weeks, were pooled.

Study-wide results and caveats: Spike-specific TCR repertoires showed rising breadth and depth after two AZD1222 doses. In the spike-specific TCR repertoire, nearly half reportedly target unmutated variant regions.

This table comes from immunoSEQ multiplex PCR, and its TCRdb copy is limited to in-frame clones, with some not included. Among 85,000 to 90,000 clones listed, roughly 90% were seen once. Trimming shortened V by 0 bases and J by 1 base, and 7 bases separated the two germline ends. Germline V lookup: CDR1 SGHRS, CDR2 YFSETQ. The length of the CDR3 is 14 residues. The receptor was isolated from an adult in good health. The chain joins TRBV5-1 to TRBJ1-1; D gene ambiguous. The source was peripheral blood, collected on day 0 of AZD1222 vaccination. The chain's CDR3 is CASSLANTNTEAFF. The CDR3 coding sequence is TGCGCCAGCAGCTTGGCGAACACGAACACTGAAGCTTTCTTT.